The subject of this entry is one TCR beta chain. V was shortened by 2 bases and J by 5 bases, with 16 bases between the two germline ends. Germline-derived CDR1 and CDR2 are MDHEN and SYDVKM. The CDR3 has 15 amino acids. The data originate from a study of blood T cell repertoires in COVID-19. At the level of the study: Samples of COVID-19 (acute and convalescent) were obtained from the United States, Italy and Spain. In each case, the material was cDNA or gDNA derived from T cells, B-cell-depleted T cells, or PBMCs.

Only in-frame clones appear in the TCRdb table, and some are missing; sequencing was by immunoSEQ multiplex PCR. This sample has around 190,000 clones; 70% to 90% occur once, and the top ten carry about a sixth. This chain connects TRBV28 to TRBJ2-7, with TRBD1 as a possible D gene (6 bases). The sequence came from a man over 45 with COVID-19, enrolled during active disease. The sample consisted of peripheral blood. The CDR3 sequence: CASSLRDTGVDEQYF. The DNA of the CDR3 is TGTGCCAGCAGTTTAAGGGACACAGGAGTCGACGAGCAGTACTTC.